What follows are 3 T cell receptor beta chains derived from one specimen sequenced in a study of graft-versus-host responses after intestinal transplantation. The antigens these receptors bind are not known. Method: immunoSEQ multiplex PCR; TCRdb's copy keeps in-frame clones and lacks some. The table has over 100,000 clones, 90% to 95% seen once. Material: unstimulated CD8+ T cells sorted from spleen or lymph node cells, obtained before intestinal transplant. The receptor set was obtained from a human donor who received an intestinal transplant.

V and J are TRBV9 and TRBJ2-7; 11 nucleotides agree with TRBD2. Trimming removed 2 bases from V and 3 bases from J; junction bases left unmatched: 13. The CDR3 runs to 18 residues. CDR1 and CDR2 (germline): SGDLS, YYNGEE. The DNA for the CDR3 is TGTGCCAGCAGCGTCGACTCTGGGGGGACTAGCGGCAACTACGAGCAGTACTTC. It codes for CASSVDSGGTSGNYEQYF.

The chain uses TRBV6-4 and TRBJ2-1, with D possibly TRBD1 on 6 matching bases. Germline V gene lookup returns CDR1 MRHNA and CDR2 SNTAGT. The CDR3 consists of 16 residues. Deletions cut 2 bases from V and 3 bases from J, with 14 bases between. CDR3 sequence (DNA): TGTGCCAGCAGTGACCCGGGACACCCCGTCTACAATGAGCAGTTCTTC. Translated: CASSDPGHPVYNEQFF.

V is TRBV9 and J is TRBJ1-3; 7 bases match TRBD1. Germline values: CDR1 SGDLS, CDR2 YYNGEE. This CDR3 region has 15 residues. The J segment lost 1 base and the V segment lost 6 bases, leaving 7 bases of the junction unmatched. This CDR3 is CASTAGGDSGNTIYF. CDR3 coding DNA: TGTGCCAGCACGGCAGGGGGAGATTCTGGAAACACCATATATTTT.